A single sample gave rise to the 18 T cell receptor beta chains below, sequenced in a study of blood T cells in healthy people across ages. Alongside a J-beta primer mix, a sample-barcoded 5' primer served in a second PCR lasting about 7 to 12 cycles. MiXCR, applied by TCRdb to the 5' RACE reads, yields one record per CDR3 protein. The sample has about 800,000 distinct CDR3 sequences, 55% to 70% seen once. The material sequenced was blood. These receptors were obtained from a young man in good health.

The chain joins TRBV30 to TRBJ2-3; D is uncertain. The CDR3 spans 12 residues. The germline CDR1 and CDR2 sequences are GTSNPN and SVGIG (reference sequence). V was cut by 2 bases and J by 2 bases, with 5 bases left in between. CDR3 protein: CAWSPFTDTQYF. The DNA of the CDR3 is TGTGCCTGGAGTCCATTCACAGATACGCAGTATTTT. The complete variable domain, with remaining parts taken from reference TRBV30 and TRBJ2-3, reads SQTIHQWPATLVQPVGSPLSLECTVEGTSNPNLYWYRQAAGRGLQLLFYSVGIGQISSEVPQNLSASRPQDRQFILSSKKLLLSDSGFYLCAWSPFTDTQYFGPGTRLTVL.

The gene calls are TRBV7-2 and TRBJ2-4, with D unclear. TRBJ2-7 matches the DNA end more closely, so the J call is doubtful. Germline assignment: CDR1 SGHTA and CDR2 FQGNSA. This CDR3 is 13 amino acids long. The CDR3 nucleotides are TGTGCCAGCAGCTTAGGGTTCAGCTCCGAGCAGTACTTC. Translation: CASSLGFSSEQYF.

This clonotype was seen more than once but under ten times. The chain joins TRBV6-5 to TRBJ2-5; 8 nucleotides match TRBD1. Judging by the DNA end, TRBJ2-7 fits better; the J call may be wrong. Germline values: CDR1 MNHEY, CDR2 SVGAGI. The CDR3 totals 17 residues. The CDR3 bases are TGTGCCAGCAGTTACTCGGTCCAAGCCAGGGGGCGAGGCGAGCAGTACTTC. It encodes CASSYSVQARGRGEQYF.

The chain is built from TRBV5-1 and TRBJ2-6; unclear D gene. Germline V gene sequence: CDR1 SGHRS, CDR2 YFSETQ. With 1 base removed from V and 4 bases from J, the gap between germline ends came to 9 bases. This CDR3 is built from 15 residues. CDR3 sequence: CASSLIDSGANVLTF. The CDR3 nucleotides are TGCGCCAGCAGCTTGATTGATTCGGGGGCCAACGTCCTGACTTTC.

The chain employs TRBV29-1 and TRBJ2-5, with no clear D. V gave up 7 bases and J gave up 5 bases, with 8 bases separating them. The V gene's germline CDR1 is SQVTM and CDR2 ANQGSEA. The length of the CDR3 is 10 residues. Here the CDR3 DNA reads TGCAGCGCCAATCGGGAGACCCAGTACTTC. This sequence encodes CSANRETQYF.

The V and J genes are TRBV29-1 and TRBJ1-6; D ambiguous. V was trimmed by 4 bases and J by 0 bases, leaving 7 bases between them. The germline V gene has CDR1 SQVTM and CDR2 ANQGSEA. The CDR3 covers 14 residues. The DNA of the CDR3 is TGCAGCGTTGCTGCGGGCTCCTATAATTCACCCCTCCACTTT. Amino acids: CSVAAGSYNSPLHF. The entire variable domain, with the rest obtained from reference TRBV29-1 and TRBJ1-6, is as follows: SAVISQKPSRDICQRGTSLTIQCQVDSQVTMMFWYRQQPGQSLTLIATANQGSEATYESGFVIDKFPISRPNLTFSTLTVSNMSPEDSSIYLCSVAAGSYNSPLHFGNGTRLTVT.

The rearrangement joins TRBV6-5 to TRBJ2-5, with TRBD2 identical over 8 bases. Gene TRBJ2-7 matches the end of the DNA better, so the J call may be wrong. The germline gives CDR1 MNHEY, CDR2 SVGAGI. The length of the CDR3 is 17 residues. DNA for the CDR3: TGTGCCAGTGGCCCCCGCCTGAGCGCGGGAGGCCTCATCGAGCAGTACTTC. Encoded protein: CASGPRLSAGGLIEQYF.

The chain is built from TRBV11-2 and TRBJ2-7; 8 bases agree with TRBD1. V lost 5 bases, J lost 2 bases, and 11 bases stayed unmatched. This CDR3 contains 16 residues. Germline CDR1 reads SGHAT; CDR2 reads FQNNGV. CDR3 sequence (DNA): TGTGCCAGCAGCCCTCAGTCCGGGACAGGAGCCTACGAGCAGTACTTC. This translates into CASSPQSGTGAYEQYF. The whole variable domain, filled in from reference TRBV11-2 and TRBJ2-7, reads EAGVAQSPRYKIIEKRQSVAFWCNPISGHATLYWYQQILGQGPKLLIQFQNNGVVDDSQLPKDRFSAERLKGVDSTLKIQPAKLEDSAVYLCASSPQSGTGAYEQYFGPGTRLTVT.

This clonotype was picked up a small number of times. The V gene is TRBV20-1, the J gene TRBJ1-2; 9 bases align to TRBD1. Trimming took 5 bases from V and 0 from J; bases not matched to a gene: 13. CDR1 and CDR2 from the germline V gene are DFQATT and SNEGSKA (reference sequence). CDR3 length: 17 amino acids. The chain's CDR3 is CSASTGTGHTSNYGYTF. The CDR3 DNA is TGCAGTGCTTCAACCGGGACAGGGCATACTTCTAACTATGGCTACACCTTC.

The chain joins TRBV6-5 to TRBJ2-1, with 9 bases lining up with TRBD2. This CDR3 spans 15 amino acids. The germline gives CDR1 MNHEY, CDR2 SVGAGI. V was clipped by 3 bases and J by 9 bases; unmatched bases: 9. For the CDR3, the DNA is TGTGCCAGCAGTTATGCGGGGGGGCCTAGTTTTGAGCAGTTCTTC. Translation gives CASSYAGGPSFEQFF.

This chain connects TRBV20-1 to TRBJ2-3, with 8 bases that match TRBD1. Germline V gives CDR1 DFQATT, CDR2 SNEGSKA (reference sequence). V was pared by 8 bases and J by 1 base, with 11 bases of the junction left unmatched. The CDR3 is made up of 15 amino acids. The CDR3 protein is CSTKRTGSGTDTQYF. CDR3 DNA: TGCAGTACTAAAAGGACAGGGTCCGGCACAGATACGCAGTATTTT.

This rearrangement joins TRBV7-9 to TRBJ1-5, with D unresolved. V was shortened by 8 bases and J by 5 bases, with 13 bases between the two germline ends. CDR3 size: 13 residues. Germline V gene data show CDR1 as SEHNR and CDR2 as FQNEAQ (reference sequence). This chain's CDR3 is CASGRPGDQPQHF. The CDR3 region has the DNA TGTGCCAGCGGCAGGCCGGGAGATCAGCCCCAGCATTTT.

J is TRBJ2-7 and V is TRBV11-1, with 14 bases that match TRBD2. There are 15 residues in the CDR3. From germline, CDR1 is SGHAT and CDR2 FQDESV (reference sequence). V shed 5 bases and J 5 bases; nucleotides not matched to a gene: 5. The CDR3 bases are TGTGCCAGCAGCCCAGGACTAGCGGGAGGAAACGAGCAGTACTTC. The encoded protein is CASSPGLAGGNEQYF.

This clonotype was seen a handful of times. This sequence joins TRBV5-1 and TRBJ2-7; the match to TRBD2 covers 11 bases. J lost 3 bases, V lost 7 bases, and 6 bases had no gene match. Germline V lookup: CDR1 SGHRS, CDR2 YFSETQ. The length of the CDR3 is 14 residues. CDR3 sequence reads: CASSGTSGIYEQYF. CDR3 coding DNA: TGCGCCAGCTCGGGGACTAGCGGAATCTACGAGCAGTACTTC.

The sample holds a few counts of this clonotype. The chain employs TRBV7-2 and TRBJ2-3; a weak D match, TRBD1 (5 bases). V was cut by 2 bases and J by 5 bases, with 8 bases left in between. Germline CDR1 reads SGHTA; CDR2 reads FQGNSA. This CDR3 is built from 13 residues. For the CDR3, the DNA is TGTGCCAGCAGCTTAATCAGGGAAGATACGCAGTATTTT. Amino acid sequence: CASSLIREDTQYF.

With respect to this clonotype: The junction departs from germline at one end; a sequencing error may be responsible. The chain employs TRBV6-5 and TRBJ2-7, with TRBD2 matching 8 bases. The CDR3 sequence is 14 residues long. CDR1 and CDR2 from the germline V gene are MNHEY and SVGAGI. DNA of the CDR3: TGTGTCAGCAGGACCGGGACTAGGTCCTACGAGCAGTACTTC. Translating it yields CVSRTGTRSYEQYF.

The CDR3 loop is CARTAGTGRRTEAFF. CDR3 in DNA: TGTGCCAGGACAGCCGGGACAGGGCGGAGAACTGAAGCTTTCTTT. This chain connects TRBV21-1 to TRBJ1-1; the table's D gene call, TRBD1, was not cross checked with the DNA. TRBV21-1 is a pseudogene. This CDR3 contains 15 residues.

The chain combines TRBV5-1 with TRBJ2-5; no clear D. Germline V gives CDR1 SGHRS, CDR2 YFSETQ. V lost 4 bases and J lost 4, with 17 bases in between. This CDR3 is 15 amino acids long. CDR3 sequence: CASSPEDTMGETQYF. DNA for the CDR3: TGCGCCAGCAGCCCCGAAGACACCATGGGAGAGACCCAGTACTTC.